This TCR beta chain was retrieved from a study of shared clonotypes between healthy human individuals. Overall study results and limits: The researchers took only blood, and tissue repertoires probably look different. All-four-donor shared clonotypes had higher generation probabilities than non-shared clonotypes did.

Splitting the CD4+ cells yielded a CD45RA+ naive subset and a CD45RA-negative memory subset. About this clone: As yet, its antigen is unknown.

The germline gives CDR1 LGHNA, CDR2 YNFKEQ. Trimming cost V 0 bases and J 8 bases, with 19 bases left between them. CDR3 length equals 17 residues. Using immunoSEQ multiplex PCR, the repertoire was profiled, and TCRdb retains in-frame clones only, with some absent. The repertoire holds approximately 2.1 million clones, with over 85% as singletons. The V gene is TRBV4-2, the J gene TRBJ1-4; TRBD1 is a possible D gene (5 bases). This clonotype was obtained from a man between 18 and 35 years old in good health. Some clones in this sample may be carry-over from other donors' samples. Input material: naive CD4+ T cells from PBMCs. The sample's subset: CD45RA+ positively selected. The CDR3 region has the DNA TGTGCCAGCAGCCAAGAGGCCGGGGGAGGTTTCGGGGAAAAACTGTTTTTT. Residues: CASSQEAGGGFGEKLFF.